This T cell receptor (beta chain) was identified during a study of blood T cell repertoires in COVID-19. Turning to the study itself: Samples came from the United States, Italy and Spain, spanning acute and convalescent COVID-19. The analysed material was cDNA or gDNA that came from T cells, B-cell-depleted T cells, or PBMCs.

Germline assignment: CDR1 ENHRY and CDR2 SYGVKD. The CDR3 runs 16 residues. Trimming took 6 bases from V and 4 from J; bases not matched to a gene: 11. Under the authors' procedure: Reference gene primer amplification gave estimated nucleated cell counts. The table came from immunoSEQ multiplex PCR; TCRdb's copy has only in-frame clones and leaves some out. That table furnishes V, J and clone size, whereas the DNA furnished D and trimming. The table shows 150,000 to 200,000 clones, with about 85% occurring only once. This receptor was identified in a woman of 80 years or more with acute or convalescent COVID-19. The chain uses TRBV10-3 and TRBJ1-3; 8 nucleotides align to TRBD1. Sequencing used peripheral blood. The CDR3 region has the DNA TGTGCCATCAGGGACAGCCAGGGGGCGGGAGGAAACACCATATATTTT. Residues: CAIRDSQGAGGNTIYF.